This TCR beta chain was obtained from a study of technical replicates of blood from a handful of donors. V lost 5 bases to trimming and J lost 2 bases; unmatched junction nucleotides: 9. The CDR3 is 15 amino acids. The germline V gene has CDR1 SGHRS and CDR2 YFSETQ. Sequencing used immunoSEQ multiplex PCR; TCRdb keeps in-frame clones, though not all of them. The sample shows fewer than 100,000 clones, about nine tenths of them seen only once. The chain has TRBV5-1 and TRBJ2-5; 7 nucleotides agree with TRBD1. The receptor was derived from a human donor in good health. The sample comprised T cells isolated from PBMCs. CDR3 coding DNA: TGCGCCAGCAGGTATGCAGGGACAGCACAAGAGACCCAGTACTTC. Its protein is CASRYAGTAQETQYF.